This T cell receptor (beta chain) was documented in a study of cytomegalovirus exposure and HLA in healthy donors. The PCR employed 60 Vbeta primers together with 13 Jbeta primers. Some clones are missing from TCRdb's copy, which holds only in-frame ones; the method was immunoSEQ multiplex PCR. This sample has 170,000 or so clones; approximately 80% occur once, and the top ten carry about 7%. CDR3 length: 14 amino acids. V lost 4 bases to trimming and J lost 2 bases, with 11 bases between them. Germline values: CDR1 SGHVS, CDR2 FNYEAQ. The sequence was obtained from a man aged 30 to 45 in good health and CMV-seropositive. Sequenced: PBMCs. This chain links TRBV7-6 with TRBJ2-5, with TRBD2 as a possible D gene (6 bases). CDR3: CASSSLGGQETQYF. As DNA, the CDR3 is TGTGCCAGCAGCTCCCTGGGAGGACAAGAGACCCAGTACTTC.